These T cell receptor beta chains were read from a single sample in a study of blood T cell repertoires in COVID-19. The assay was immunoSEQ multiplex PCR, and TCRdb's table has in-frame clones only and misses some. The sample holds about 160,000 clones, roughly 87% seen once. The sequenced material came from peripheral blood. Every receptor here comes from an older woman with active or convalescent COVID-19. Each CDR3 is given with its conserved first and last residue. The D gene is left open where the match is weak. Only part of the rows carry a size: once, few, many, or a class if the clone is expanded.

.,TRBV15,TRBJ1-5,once,TGTGCCACCAGCAGGGGAGCGGAAAGCAATCAGCCCCAGCATTTT,CATSRGAESNQPQHF
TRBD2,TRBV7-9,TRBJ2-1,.,TGTGCCAGCAGCGGAGGGACTAGCGGGGGTTATCTCAATGAGCAGTTCTTC,CASSGGTSGGYLNEQFF
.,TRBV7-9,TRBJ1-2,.,TGTGCCAGCAGCGGAGGGGCCAGGGAAAACACTGGCTACACCTTC,CASSGGARENTGYTF
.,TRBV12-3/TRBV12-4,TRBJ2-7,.,TGTGCCAGCAGTCTGGTTTCCAGGGACGAGCAGTACTTC,CASSLVSRDEQYF
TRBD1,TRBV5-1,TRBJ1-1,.,TGCGCCAGCAGCATTGGGACAGGGGGAACGAACACTGAAGCTTTCTTT,CASSIGTGGTNTEAFF
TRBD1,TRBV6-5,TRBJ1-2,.,TGTGCCAGCAGTTACTGGCCGGGACAGGGGAACTATGGCTACACCTTC,CASSYWPGQGNYGYTF
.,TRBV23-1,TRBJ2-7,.,TGCGCCAGCAGTCATCTACGTACAGGGACGTACGAGCAGTACTTC,CASSHLRTGTYEQYF
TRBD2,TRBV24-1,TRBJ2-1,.,TGTGCCACCCAAGAAATGGGCGGGGGGAATGAGCAGTTCTTC,CATQEMGGGNEQFF
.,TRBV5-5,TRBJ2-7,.,TGTGCCAGCAGCTTGTTCCCTGTAGTTGGCTACGAGCAGTACTTC,CASSLFPVVGYEQYF
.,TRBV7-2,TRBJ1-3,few,TGTGCCAGCAGCTATGGGGGGGAACGCACCATATATTTT,CASSYGGERTIYF
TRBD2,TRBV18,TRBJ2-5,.,TGTGCCAGCTCACCTAGGCGGGGGGAAGAGACCCAGTACTTC,CASSPRRGEETQYF
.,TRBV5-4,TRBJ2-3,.,TGTGCCAGCAGCTTGGGGGCGGGTACGCAGTATTTT,CASSLGAGTQYF
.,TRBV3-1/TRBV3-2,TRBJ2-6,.,TGTGCCAGCAGCCGTGCTAGCTCTGGGGCCAACGTCCTGACTTTC,CASSRASSGANVLTF
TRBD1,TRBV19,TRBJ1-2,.,TGTGCCAGTAGACCAGGGGGGTATGGCTACACCTTC,CASRPGGYGYTF
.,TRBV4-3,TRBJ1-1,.,TGCGCCAGCAGCCAAGCCGGGAACACTGAAGCTTTCTTT,CASSQAGNTEAFF
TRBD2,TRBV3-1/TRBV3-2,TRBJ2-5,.,TGTGCCAGCAGCCGGACTAGTCAAGAGACCCAGTACTTC,CASSRTSQETQYF
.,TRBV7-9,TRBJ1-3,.,TGTGCCAGCAGCTTAGATTACAGGCCCAACTCTGGAAACACCATATATTTT,CASSLDYRPNSGNTIYF